The clone carrying this T cell receptor (beta chain) was counted once. This sample was taken from a study of blood T cell repertoires in COVID-19. For the study at large: The analysed material was cDNA or gDNA that came from T cells, B-cell-depleted T cells, or PBMCs.

V was cut by 2 bases and J by 7 bases, with 8 bases left in between. Germline-derived CDR1 and CDR2 are MDHEN and SYDVKM. The CDR3 runs 12 residues. Using immunoSEQ multiplex PCR, the repertoire was profiled, and TCRdb retains in-frame clones only, with some absent. The data hold about 100,000 clones, with roughly nine tenths observed a single time. This TCR came from a man in his forties or fifties with acute or convalescent COVID-19. Sequencing was performed on peripheral blood. This chain joins TRBV28 and TRBJ1-2; D possibly corresponds to TRBD1 (6 bases). The CDR3 loop is CASSLQGSGYTF. CDR3 nucleotide sequence: TGTGCCAGCAGTTTACAGGGGTCTGGCTACACCTTC.